The clone carrying this T cell receptor beta chain is termed medium-sized. Its cognate antigen is unknown. The data are from a study of spatial heterogeneity in lung cancer. A unique molecular identifier was attached to every TCR cDNA molecule. Each CDR3 protein is one row after TCRdb ran MiXCR on the 5' RACE reads. The table records roughly 7,000 distinct CDR3 sequences, over 12% of them present only once. Time point meaning: sample taken at primary tumor resection. A total of around 76 untreated early-stage non-small cell lung cancer patients served as donors. The study sequenced unsorted whole RNA from tumor, nontumor lung or frozen PBMC. Study-wide points: Ubiquitous and regional expanded TCR counts tracked ubiquitous and regional nonsynonymous mutations, respectively. The number of expanded tumor alpha and beta chains correlated with mutation number.

The starting material was lung tumor tissue, obtained at surgery. This sequence originates from a male donor with early-stage non-small cell lung cancer.

The CDR3 is CASSLGTRNTGELFF. The CDR3 nucleotides are TGCGCCAGCAGCTTGGGGACTAGAAACACCGGGGAGCTGTTTTTT. This chain connects TRBV5-1 to TRBJ2-2; 7 bases fit TRBD2. This CDR3 region has 15 residues. V lost 0 bases to trimming and J lost 2 bases; unmatched junction nucleotides: 1. Germline lookup yields CDR1 SGHRS and CDR2 YFSETQ.